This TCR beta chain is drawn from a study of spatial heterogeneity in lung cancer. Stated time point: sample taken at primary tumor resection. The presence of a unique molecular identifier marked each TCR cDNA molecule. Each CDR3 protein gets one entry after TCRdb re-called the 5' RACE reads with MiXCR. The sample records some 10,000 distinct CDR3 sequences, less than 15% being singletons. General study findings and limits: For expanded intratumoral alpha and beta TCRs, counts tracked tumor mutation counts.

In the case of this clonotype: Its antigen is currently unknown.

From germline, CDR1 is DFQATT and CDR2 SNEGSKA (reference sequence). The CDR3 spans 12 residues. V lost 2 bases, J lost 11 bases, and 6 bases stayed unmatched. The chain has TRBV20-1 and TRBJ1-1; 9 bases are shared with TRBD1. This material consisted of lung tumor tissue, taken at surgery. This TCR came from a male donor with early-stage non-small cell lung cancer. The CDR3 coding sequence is TGCAGTGCTAGATGGGACAGGGTAGCGGCTTTCTTT. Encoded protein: CSARWDRVAAFF.